Shown below are 2 T cell receptor beta chains from a single sample sequenced in a study of PD-1 blockade in classical Hodgkin lymphoma. Indicated time point: cycle 4 day 1 (C4D1), after five to seven weeks of nivolumab. With no exception, relapse followed autologous stem cell transplantation in all patients, and brentuximab vedotin exposure varied. Method: immunoSEQ multiplex PCR; TCRdb's copy keeps in-frame clones and lacks some. The table records 100,000 or so clones, roughly nine tenths of them present only once. Specimen: peripheral blood mononuclear cells (PBMCs), collected before the fourth cycle of nivolumab. Receptor source: a human donor with classical Hodgkin lymphoma.

The genes are TRBV5-1 and TRBJ2-3; possibly TRBD1 for D (6 bases). The CDR3 totals 16 residues. Germline lookup yields CDR1 SGHRS and CDR2 YFSETQ. Trimming shortened V by 0 bases and J by 1 base, and 12 bases separated the two germline ends. CDR3 nucleotide sequence: TGCGCCAGCAGCTTGGATTGGGGGCGCGGCACAGATACGCAGTATTTT. Protein product: CASSLDWGRGTDTQYF.

This chain connects TRBV4-2 to TRBJ2-7, with 8 bases fitting TRBD2. Germline V gives CDR1 LGHNA, CDR2 YNFKEQ. With V trimmed by 0 bases and J by 2 bases, 6 bases remained unmatched. This CDR3 region has 16 residues. In nucleotides, the CDR3 is TGTGCCAGCAGCCAAGATCTAACTAGCGGACCCTACGAGCAGTACTTC. It yields the protein CASSQDLTSGPYEQYF.